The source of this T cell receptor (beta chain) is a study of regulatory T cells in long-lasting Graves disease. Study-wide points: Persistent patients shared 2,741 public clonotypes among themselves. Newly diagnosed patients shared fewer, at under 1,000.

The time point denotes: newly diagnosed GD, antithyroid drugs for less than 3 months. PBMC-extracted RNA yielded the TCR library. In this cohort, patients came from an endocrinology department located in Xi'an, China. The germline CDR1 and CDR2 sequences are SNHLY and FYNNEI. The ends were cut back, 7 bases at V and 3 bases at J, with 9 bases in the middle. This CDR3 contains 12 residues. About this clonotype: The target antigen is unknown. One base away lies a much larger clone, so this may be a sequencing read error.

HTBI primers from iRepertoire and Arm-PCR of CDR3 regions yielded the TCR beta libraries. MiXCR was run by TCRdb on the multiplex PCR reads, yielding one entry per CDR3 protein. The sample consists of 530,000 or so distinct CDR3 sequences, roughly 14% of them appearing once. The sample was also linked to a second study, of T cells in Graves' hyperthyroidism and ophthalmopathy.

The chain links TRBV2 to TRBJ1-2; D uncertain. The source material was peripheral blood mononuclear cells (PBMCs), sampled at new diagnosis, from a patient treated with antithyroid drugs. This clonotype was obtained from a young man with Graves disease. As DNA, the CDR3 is TGTGCCAGCATAGACGGGGACTATGGCTACACCTTC. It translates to CASIDGDYGYTF.